Presented here are 11 T cell receptor beta chains from one specimen sequenced in a study. One entry per CDR3 protein, called by TCRdb with MiXCR from the RT-PCR reads. This sample has fewer than 800,000 distinct CDR3 sequences, with approximately 15% found just once. Sequencing was performed on memory CD4+ T cells from blood. These receptors all stem from a female donor in good health, serving as a healthy control.

CDR3 sequence (DNA): TGCAGTGCTTCGAGCGGGCCAGCGAACACCGGGGAGCTGTTTTTT. Translating gives CSASSGPANTGELFF. This chain links TRBV20-1 with TRBJ2-2; tentatively, D is TRBD2 (6 bases). The CDR3 length is 15 residues. Germline V gives CDR1 DFQATT, CDR2 SNEGSKA (reference sequence). Trimming shortened V by 5 bases and J by 0 bases, and 13 bases separated the two germline ends.

This clonotype was recorded many times. This chain connects TRBV4-3 to TRBJ2-3, with a possible D match to TRBD1 (5 bases). The CDR3 has 14 amino acids. Germline V gene lookup returns CDR1 LGHNA and CDR2 YSLEER. Trimming cost V 2 bases and J 2 bases, with 8 bases left between them. CDR3 loop: CASSQTGFTDTQYF. The CDR3 bases are TGCGCCAGCAGCCAAACAGGTTTCACAGATACGCAGTATTTT.

The chain is built from TRBV6-2 or TRBV6-3 and TRBJ2-7, with D perhaps assigned TRBD1 or TRBD2 (7 bases each). The CDR3 is made up of 14 amino acids. Germline values: CDR1 MNHEY, CDR2 SVGEGT. V lost 10 bases, J lost 4 bases, and 20 bases lay in between. This CDR3 reads CATFRAGQLYEQYF. The CDR3 DNA reads as TGTGCCACCTTCAGAGCGGGACAGCTATACGAGCAGTACTTC.

This clonotype was recorded at least ten times. V usage is TRBV15 and J usage is TRBJ1-4; 7 nucleotides match TRBD1. The CDR3 totals 16 residues. With 0 bases clipped from V and 8 bases from J, the junction kept 9 bases outside the gene matches. Germline CDR1 is LNHNV and CDR2 is YYDKDF (reference sequence). The CDR3 bases are TGTGCCACCAGCAGAGATCCTCCGCAGGGGGTAGAAAAACTGTTTTTT. It yields the protein CATSRDPPQGVEKLFF.

This clonotype has at least ten counts. The rearrangement uses TRBV6-5 and TRBJ2-7; unclear D gene. The CDR3 contains 14 residues. Trimming shortened V by 6 bases and J by 2 bases, and 14 bases separated the two germline ends. Germline V gene data show CDR1 as MNHEY and CDR2 as SVGAGI. CDR3 sequence (DNA): TGTGCCAGCAGGGTCGGGCAGGAGCCCTACGAGCAGTACTTC. Its protein is CASRVGQEPYEQYF.

The table lists this clonotype with many counts. The chain couples TRBV12-3 or TRBV12-4 to TRBJ2-3; 11 bases agree with TRBD1. Trimming cost V 6 bases and J 5 bases; bases outside gene matches: 7. The CDR3 has 15 residues. The CDR3 loop reads CASSRSGTGGDTQYF. The CDR3 DNA follows: TGTGCCAGCAGCCGATCCGGGACAGGGGGAGATACGCAGTATTTT.

In regard to this clonotype: The junction departs from the called germline gene at one end, perhaps through a read error. V and J are TRBV4-2 and TRBJ1-5; no reliable D call. Looked up from germline, CDR1 is LGHNA and CDR2 is YNFKEQ. The CDR3 contains 13 residues. CDR3 protein: CVSSQDAGQPQHF. The CDR3 nucleotides read TGTGTCAGCAGCCAAGATGCGGGTCAGCCCCAGCATTTT.

This clonotype has ten or more counts. V gene TRBV7-8 combines with J gene TRBJ2-7, with D possibly matching TRBD2 (6 bases). V was cut by 0 bases and J by 3 bases, with 12 bases left in between. The germline V gene encodes CDR1 SGHVS and CDR2 FQNEAQ. CDR3 size: 15 residues. CDR3 in DNA: TGTGCCAGCAGCTTAGCTATCGGGAGAGACTACGAGCAGTACTTC. This gives the protein CASSLAIGRDYEQYF.

The chain couples TRBV27 to TRBJ2-5; TRBD1 matches 8 bases. Unmatched junction bases numbered 4, after V lost 4 bases and J lost 6 bases. CDR3 length: 13 residues. Germline V gene lookup returns CDR1 MNHEY and CDR2 SMNVEV (reference sequence). In DNA, the CDR3 is TGTGCCAGCAGTTCCACAGGGGGAAAGACCCAGTACTTC. This translates into CASSSTGGKTQYF.

This clonotype was counted ten times or more. The chain employs TRBV6-5 and TRBJ2-7; 8 positions match TRBD1. This CDR3 spans 13 amino acids. V shed 5 bases, J shed 8 bases, and the junction held 8 bases outside the gene matches. Germline V gives CDR1 MNHEY, CDR2 SVGAGI. The CDR3 nucleotides read TGTGCCAGCAGTCCACCAGGACAGGGCAAGCAGTACTTC. As protein: CASSPPGQGKQYF.

This clonotype was seen a handful of times. This chain links TRBV6-1 with TRBJ2-7, with 7 nucleotides matching TRBD1. V lost 2 bases to trimming and J lost 0 bases; unmatched junction nucleotides: 4. Germline assignment: CDR1 MNHNS and CDR2 SASEGT. The CDR3 is 15 residues long. Here the CDR3 reads CASSEQGTASYEQYF. CDR3 in DNA: TGTGCCAGCAGTGAACAAGGGACAGCCTCCTACGAGCAGTACTTC.